This T cell receptor beta chain was identified in a study of radiotherapy plus CTLA-4 blockade in lung cancer (dated by TCRdb to 2016 to 2019). The study in broad terms: Objective responses were observed in 18% of enrolled patients, and disease control was achieved in approximately 32%.

Focal radiation therapy combined with CTLA-4 blockade (ipilimumab) was tested in patients with chemo-refractory metastatic non-small-cell lung cancer. Receptor amplification or capture employed the immunoSEQ multiplex PCR assay. Here the immuneACCESS table is served through TCRdb, limited to in-frame sequences with V and J called. Missing clones are a known gap in these copies; in checked studies unresolved V genes cover under half, and the rest lacks a known reason. This sample comprises 50,000 to 60,000 clones, around four fifths of them detected only once. The top ten clonotypes cover about 6.1% of the sample. Ends trimmed: V by 1 base, J by 3 bases; bases unmatched to a gene: 5. Its CDR3 holds 15 amino acids, cysteine through phenylalanine. CDR3 DNA only is kept here, 45 bases in frame from base 1. CDR1 is given as SEHNR and CDR2 as FQNEAQ, both from the germline V gene (reference sequence). As for this clone: Its recognized antigen is unknown. No base quality values were provided; no much bigger clone lies one nucleotide off.

Here is what the overall study found, with its caveats: TCR clones derived from tumors expanded in peripheral blood after treatment with radiotherapy and ipilimumab. The strongest predictors of response, as reported, were early dynamic changes in blood T cell clones along with a rise in serum interferon-beta after radiation.

Rearrangement joined TRBV7-9 to TRBJ2-7; 8 middle bases align to TRBD1. The source was peripheral blood, collected from a patient treated with radiotherapy plus ipilimumab. The sequence came from a human donor with non-small cell lung cancer whose response to radiotherapy plus ipilimumab could not be evaluated. The bases read TGTGCCAGCAGCTTAGGGGCAGGGGGCCTCTACGAGCAGTACTTC. Translated, this gives CASSLGAGGLYEQYF.